Listed here are 3 T cell receptor beta chains from one sample, sequenced in a study of cytotoxic CD8 clonotypes in ibrutinib-treated CLL. This table comes from immunoSEQ multiplex PCR, and its TCRdb copy is limited to in-frame clones, with some not included. The sample carries about 84,000 clones, 86% recorded once. The sequencing here drew on PBMCs, taken before ibrutinib treatment. Every receptor here comes from a human donor with chronic lymphocytic leukemia.

This chain connects TRBV9 to TRBJ2-2, with TRBD1 as a possible D gene (7 bases). Germline-derived CDR1 and CDR2 are SGDLS and YYNGEE. The ends were cut back, 3 bases at V and 2 bases at J, with 14 bases in the middle. This CDR3 comprises 16 residues. CDR3 region: CASSARQGGNTGELFF. The CDR3 region has the DNA TGTGCCAGCAGCGCACGACAGGGAGGTAACACCGGGGAGCTGTTTTTT.

J is TRBJ2-2 and V is TRBV4-1; TRBD2 is a possible D gene (6 bases). V lost 6 bases to trimming and J lost 7 bases, with 24 bases between them. Per germline, CDR1 MGHRA and CDR2 YSYEKL. There are 17 residues in the CDR3. Here the CDR3 reads CASRRMTGFGGGGELFF. CDR3 DNA: TGCGCCAGCAGACGGATGACGGGATTCGGGGGTGGCGGGGAGCTGTTTTTT.

The V gene is TRBV27, the J gene TRBJ1-2; TRBD1 matches at 7 bases. The CDR3 extends over 15 amino acids. After removal of 4 bases from V and 8 bases from J, the junction contained 13 bases not matched to a gene. Germline loops: CDR1 MNHEY, CDR2 SMNVEV (reference sequence). The CDR3 here is CASSSRNDRDRGYTF. The CDR3 nucleotides are TGTGCCAGCAGTTCTCGCAATGACAGGGATCGCGGCTACACCTTC.